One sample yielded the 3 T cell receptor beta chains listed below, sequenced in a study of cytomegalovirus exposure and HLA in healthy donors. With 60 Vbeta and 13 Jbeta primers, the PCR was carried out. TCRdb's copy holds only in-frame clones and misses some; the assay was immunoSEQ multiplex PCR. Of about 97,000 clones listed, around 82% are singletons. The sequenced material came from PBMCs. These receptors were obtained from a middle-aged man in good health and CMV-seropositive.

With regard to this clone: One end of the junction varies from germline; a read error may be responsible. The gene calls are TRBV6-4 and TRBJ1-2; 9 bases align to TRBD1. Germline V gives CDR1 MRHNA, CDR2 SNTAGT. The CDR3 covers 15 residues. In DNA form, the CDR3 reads TGTGCCAGCAGTGACGGGACAGGGAATAACTATCGCTACACCTTC. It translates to CASSDGTGNNYRYTF.

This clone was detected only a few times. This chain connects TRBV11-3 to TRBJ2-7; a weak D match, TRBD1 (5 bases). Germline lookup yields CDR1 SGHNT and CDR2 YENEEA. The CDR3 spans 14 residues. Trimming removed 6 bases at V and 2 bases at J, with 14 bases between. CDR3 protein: CASSPHDSPYEQYF. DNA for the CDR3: TGTGCCAGCAGTCCGCACGACAGTCCCTACGAGCAGTACTTC.

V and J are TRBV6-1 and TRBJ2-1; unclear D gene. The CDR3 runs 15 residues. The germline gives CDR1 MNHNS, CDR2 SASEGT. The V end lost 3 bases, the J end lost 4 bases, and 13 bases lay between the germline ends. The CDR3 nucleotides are TGTGCCAGCAGTGATTTGGCAGCAGGATACAATGAGCAGTTCTTC. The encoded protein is CASSDLAAGYNEQFF.